The rows below give T cell receptor beta chains drawn from one sample of a study of cytomegalovirus exposure and HLA in healthy donors. The assay was immunoSEQ multiplex PCR, and TCRdb's table has in-frame clones only and misses some. The sample yields approximately 150,000 clones, roughly 80% seen once. Specimen: PBMCs. These receptors were taken from a woman aged 25 to 45 in good health and CMV-seronegative. Both conserved end residues are part of each CDR3. The D gene is left open where the match is weak. Where a row states a size, it is once, few, many or the class of an expanded clone; other rows omit it.

V	size	J	D	CDR3	DNA
TRBV7-2	.	TRBJ2-1	.	CASSRRPHEQFF	TGTGCCAGCAGTCGGAGGCCCCATGAGCAGTTCTTC
TRBV21-1	once	TRBJ2-7	.	CASSNYRGRGVGGEQYF	TGTGCCAGCAGCAATTACCGGGGCAGGGGGGTGGGGGGCGAGCAGTACTTC
TRBV4-2	.	TRBJ2-7	TRBD2	CASSQGLAGSYEQYF	TGTGCCAGCAGCCAGGGACTAGCGGGCTCCTACGAGCAGTACTTC
TRBV27	.	TRBJ2-1	.	CASSSSSGEQFF	TGTGCCAGCAGTTCTAGCTCGGGTGAGCAGTTCTTC
TRBV7-9	.	TRBJ2-3	TRBD1	CASSPSTGGRDTQYF	TGTGCCAGCAGCCCCTCGACAGGGGGCAGGGATACGCAGTATTTT
TRBV2	.	TRBJ1-1	.	CASSEAWATEAFF	TGTGCCAGCAGTGAAGCGTGGGCCACTGAAGCTTTCTTT
TRBV5-1	.	TRBJ1-2	TRBD1	CASSADTGVLYGYTF	TGCGCCAGCAGCGCCGACACAGGGGTCCTTTATGGCTACACCTTC
TRBV7-9	once	TRBJ2-7	TRBD2	CASSLPGGPYEQYF	TGTGCCAGCAGCTTACCGGGGGGGCCCTACGAGCAGTACTTC
TRBV2	.	TRBJ1-1	.	CASSAGVEAFF	TGTGCCAGCAGCGCAGGGGTAGAAGCTTTCTTT
TRBV2	.	TRBJ1-1	.	CASQSLSTEAFF	TGTGCCAGCCAAAGTTTGAGCACTGAAGCTTTCTTT
TRBV6-6	few	TRBJ2-3	TRBD2	CASSPRGDTDTQYF	TGTGCCAGCAGCCCCCGGGGGGACACAGATACGCAGTATTTT
TRBV5-4	.	TRBJ2-4	.	CASTPGRPNPLAKNIQYF	TGTGCCAGCACCCCGGGGAGGCCTAACCCCCTAGCCAAAAACATTCAGTACTTC
TRBV28	.	TRBJ2-6	TRBD1	CASREGQVFSGANVLTF	TGTGCCAGCAGGGAGGGACAGGTCTTCTCTGGGGCCAACGTCCTGACTTTC
TRBV27	once	TRBJ2-7	.	CASSLSGVSYEQYF	TGTGCCAGCAGTCTCTCGGGGGTTTCCTACGAGCAGTACTTC
TRBV9	.	TRBJ2-7	TRBD2	CASSVGLAGAPMEQYF	TGTGCCAGCAGCGTGGGACTAGCGGGGGCGCCCATGGAGCAGTACTTC
TRBV4-1	.	TRBJ2-3	TRBD1	CASSQDGPGQGRDTQYF	TGCGCCAGCAGCCAAGATGGGCCGGGACAGGGGAGAGATACGCAGTATTTT
TRBV5-6	few	TRBJ1-6	TRBD1	CASSRTTGDYNSPLHF	TGTGCCAGCAGCCGTACGACAGGGGACTATAATTCACCCCTCCACTTT
TRBV9	.	TRBJ2-5	TRBD1	CASSPYPRGRETQYF	TGTGCCAGCAGCCCCTACCCCAGGGGGAGAGAGACCCAGTACTTC
TRBV7-8	.	TRBJ2-5	.	CASGLKETQYF	TGTGCCAGCGGGCTAAAAGAGACCCAGTACTTC
TRBV7-9	.	TRBJ2-7	TRBD2	CASSFSSGRLVDEQYF	TGTGCCAGCAGCTTCTCTAGCGGGAGACTGGTGGATGAGCAGTACTTC
TRBV5-4	.	TRBJ2-7	.	CASSLGVGAYEQYF	TGTGCCAGCAGCTTGGGGGTAGGAGCTTACGAGCAGTACTTC
TRBV2	.	TRBJ2-3	TRBD1	CASRKWAQQGAVTDTQYF	TGTGCCAGCAGAAAGTGGGCACAGCAGGGGGCAGTGACAGATACGCAGTATTTT